The clone carrying this T cell receptor (beta chain) was seen a few times. Whole blood that had not been fractionated was the source of extracted total RNA. The sample originates from a study of human T cells and chemical hapten exposure. For the study at large: Small pooled library volume differences chiefly drove per-sample TCR yield variation.

The CDR3 runs 13 residues. Per germline, CDR1 SNHLY and CDR2 FYNNEI. Between the trimmed V and J ends, which lost 10 bases and 5 bases, there was a span of 17 bases. Individual cDNA molecules received unique molecular identifiers in the library. Per the study methods: Ranging from roughly 20,000 to 690,600, TCR counts per sample had a median value of around 94,000. TCRdb re-derived calls from the reads in MiXCR, one entry per CDR3 protein. Here the V and J calls rest on TCRdb's processing, not on the authors' analysis. Of around 120,000 distinct CDR3 sequences detected, around 8.5% appear once; the ten largest clones hold 1.4%.

This clonotype was obtained from a human donor in good health. Some clones in this sample may be carry-over from other donors' samples. Input material: whole blood. The rearrangement uses TRBV2 and TRBJ2-5, with D possibly TRBD2 on 5 matching bases. The CDR3 loop reads CATTPGVLETQYF. The DNA of the CDR3 is TGTGCCACTACCCCCGGGGTGCTTGAGACCCAGTACTTC. The full variable domain, completed using reference TRBV2 and TRBJ2-5, is EPEVTQTPSHQVTQMGQEVILRCVPISNHLYFYWYRQILGQKVEFLVSFYNNEISEKSEIFDDQFSVERPDGSNFTLKIRSTKLEDSAMYFCATTPGVLETQYFGPGTRLLVL.